Presented here are 16 T cell receptor beta chains from one specimen sequenced in a study of CD8 T cells in ankylosing spondylitis. These receptors' antigens are unknown. Regarding the study as a whole: What appeared characteristic of ankylosing spondylitis blood was a TCR beta motif of seven to nine highly homologous variants.

TCRdb re-derived calls from the 5' RACE reads in MiXCR, one entry per CDR3 protein. Of over 450,000 distinct CDR3 sequences in the sample, more than 9.5% are singletons; the top ten hold approximately 7%. What was sequenced was blood, either unsorted or a sorted T cell fraction (not recorded which). All receptors come from a male donor with ankylosing spondylitis.

The chain recombines TRBV12-3 or TRBV12-4 with TRBJ2-2, with D unresolved. This CDR3 region has 16 residues. Trimming took off 3 bases at V and 5 bases at J, with 16 bases between the two ends. The CDR3 DNA reads as TGTGCCAGCAGTTTTATCGGCCCCCCGAGAACCGGGGAGCTGTTTTTT. Its translation is CASSFIGPPRTGELFF.

This clonotype occurred many times. The chain carries TRBV5-1 and TRBJ2-3; no clear D gene. CDR3 length equals 18 residues. CDR1 is SGHRS and CDR2 is YFSETQ in the germline V gene. Between the trimmed V and J ends, which lost 4 bases and 2 bases, there was a span of 23 bases. The CDR3 DNA is TGCGCCAGCAGCCCGGCGCCAGGTCCTGTGGGGTACACAGATACGCAGTATTTT. As protein: CASSPAPGPVGYTDTQYF.

The chain is built from TRBV10-3 and TRBJ2-1; D may be TRBD2 (5 bases). Per the germline V gene, CDR1 is ENHRY and CDR2 is SYGVKD. V was trimmed by 0 bases and J by 3 bases, leaving 6 bases between them. The CDR3 contains 14 residues. CDR3: CAISESEDYNEQFF. CDR3 in DNA: TGTGCCATCAGTGAGTCGGAGGACTACAATGAGCAGTTCTTC.

This clonotype was recorded at least ten times. The chain recombines TRBV5-1 with TRBJ2-5; TRBD2 matches 8 bases. Germline-derived CDR1 and CDR2 are SGHRS and YFSETQ. The CDR3 length is 14 residues. V lost 0 bases and J lost 5; bases outside the gene matches: 3. The CDR3 DNA follows: TGCGCCAGCAGCTTGGTTGGCGGGAGGGAGACCCAGTACTTC. Amino acids: CASSLVGGRETQYF.

The chain uses TRBV12-3 or TRBV12-4 and TRBJ1-3; D remains unclear. Trimming took off 0 bases at V and 3 bases at J, with 6 bases between the two ends. The CDR3 has 14 amino acids. CDR3 sequence: CASSLALSGNTIYF. The CDR3 nucleotides are TGTGCCAGCAGTTTAGCGCTGAGTGGAAACACCATATATTTT.

This clonotype was detected only a few times. This chain joins TRBV11-3 and TRBJ2-5; 7 positions agree with TRBD1. V shed 5 bases, J shed 4 bases, and the junction held 4 bases outside the gene matches. Germline CDR1 is SGHNT and CDR2 is YENEEA. The CDR3 has 13 residues. CDR3 protein: CASSPYRGETQYF. The CDR3 nucleotides read TGTGCCAGCAGCCCCTACAGGGGAGAGACCCAGTACTTC.

V is TRBV6-4 and J is TRBJ2-1; 12 bases match TRBD2. Germline V CDR1 and CDR2: MRHNA, SNTAGT. J was trimmed by 0 bases and V by 2 bases; bases with no gene match: 8. CDR3 length equals 19 residues. The CDR3 DNA reads as TGTGCCAGCAGTGACATGAGACTAGCGGGAGTTAGCTCCTACAATGAGCAGTTCTTC. Its protein is CASSDMRLAGVSSYNEQFF.

This clonotype was counted many times. The chain is built from TRBV12-3 or TRBV12-4 and TRBJ1-3; D is perhaps TRBD1 (6 bases). The CDR3 totals 13 residues. With 6 bases removed from V and 4 bases from J, the gap between germline ends came to 10 bases. The CDR3 region is CASSRGQGNTIYF. In nucleotides, the CDR3 is TGTGCCAGCAGCCGCGGACAGGGAAACACCATATATTTT.

The chain uses TRBV3-1 and TRBJ2-5; D remains unclear. The germline CDR1 and CDR2 sequences are LGHDT and YNNKEL (reference sequence). V lost 0 bases to trimming and J lost 3 bases, with 5 bases between them. This CDR3 is built from 13 residues. This CDR3 reads CASSQDFEETQYF. The CDR3 coding sequence is TGTGCCAGCAGCCAAGACTTTGAAGAGACCCAGTACTTC.

The chain links TRBV11-2 to TRBJ2-1, with a weak D call TRBD2 (5 bases). Germline V gene lookup returns CDR1 SGHAT and CDR2 FQNNGV. The CDR3 spans 18 residues. Trimming cost V 4 bases and J 5 bases, with 24 bases left between them. The CDR3 nucleotides are TGTGCCAGCAGCTCAGACGCCACCCGGGGAAACAAGGACAATGAGCAGTTCTTC. This codes for CASSSDATRGNKDNEQFF.

This clonotype occurred many times. This rearrangement joins TRBV7-9 to TRBJ1-2; weak D call: TRBD1 (6 bases). V was shortened by 5 bases and J by 5 bases, with 12 bases between the two germline ends. Germline V gives CDR1 SEHNR, CDR2 FQNEAQ (reference sequence). The length of the CDR3 is 13 residues. CDR3 DNA sequence: TGTGCCAGCAGCCCCGGACAGTTGTATGGCTACACCTTC. Encoded protein: CASSPGQLYGYTF.

The CDR3 loop reads CSVGVTDTQYF. The DNA of the CDR3 is TGCAGCGTTGGTGTCACAGATACGCAGTATTTT. The chain recombines TRBV29-1 with TRBJ2-3, with no clear D. The CDR3 has 11 residues. CDR1 SQVTM and CDR2 ANQGSEA come from the germline V gene. Trimming took 4 bases from V and 2 from J, leaving 4 bases between them.

This clonotype has only a few counts. The rearrangement joins TRBV3-1 to TRBJ2-2, with D possibly TRBD2 on 5 matching bases. The CDR3 sequence is 17 residues long. Trimming cost V 1 base and J 3 bases, with 15 bases left between them. Germline V gives CDR1 LGHDT, CDR2 YNNKEL (reference sequence). This CDR3 is CASSQVRAHGDTGELFF. The DNA of the CDR3 is TGTGCCAGCAGCCAAGTGCGGGCCCACGGGGACACCGGGGAGCTGTTTTTT.

This clonotype was counted many times. The rearrangement joins TRBV29-1 to TRBJ2-1; 10 nucleotides match TRBD2. Germline CDR1 and CDR2: SQVTM and ANQGSEA. CDR3 size: 16 residues. V shed 4 bases, J shed 0 bases, and the junction held 6 bases outside the gene matches. In DNA, the CDR3 is TGCAGCGTTGGACTAGCGGGCTTGAGCTCCTACAATGAGCAGTTCTTC. Encoded protein: CSVGLAGLSSYNEQFF.

The V and J genes are TRBV4-1 and TRBJ2-2, with TRBD2 as a possible D gene (5 bases). The V end lost 4 bases, the J end lost 5 bases, and 20 bases lay between the germline ends. The CDR3 runs to 17 residues. Germline-derived CDR1 and CDR2 are MGHRA and YSYEKL. The CDR3 DNA follows: TGCGCCAGCAGCCTCGGCGTCCGGAGCGGTGGAACCGGGGAGCTGTTTTTT. As protein: CASSLGVRSGGTGELFF.

A few counts support this clonotype. This chain uses TRBV24-1 with TRBJ2-2; D tentatively fits TRBD1 or TRBD2 (5 bases each). CDR3 length: 14 amino acids. Per the germline V gene, CDR1 is KGHDR and CDR2 is SFDVKD. Trimming pared 5 bases from V and 6 bases from J, leaving 12 bases between. The CDR3 reads CATSVPRGAGELFF. DNA of the CDR3: TGTGCCACCAGTGTTCCCAGAGGGGCCGGGGAGCTGTTTTTT.